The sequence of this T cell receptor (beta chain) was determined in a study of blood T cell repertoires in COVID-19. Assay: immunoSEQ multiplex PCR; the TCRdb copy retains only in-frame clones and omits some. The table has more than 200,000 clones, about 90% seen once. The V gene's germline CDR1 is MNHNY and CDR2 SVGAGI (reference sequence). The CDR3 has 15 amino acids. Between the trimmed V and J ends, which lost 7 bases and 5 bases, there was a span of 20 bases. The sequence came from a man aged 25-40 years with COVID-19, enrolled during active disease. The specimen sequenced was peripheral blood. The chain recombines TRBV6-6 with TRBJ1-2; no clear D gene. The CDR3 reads CASTHPGGLPYGYTF. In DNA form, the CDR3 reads TGTGCCAGCACTCACCCCGGCGGCCTGCCGTATGGCTACACCTTC.